The text below deals with one TCR beta chain. Germline V CDR1 and CDR2: MNHEY, SMNVEV (reference sequence). The CDR3 sequence is 13 residues long. The V gene lost 7 bases and the J gene lost 7 bases, with 13 bases spanning the gap. This entry belongs to a study of T cells in Graves' hyperthyroidism and ophthalmopathy. TCR beta CDR3 regions were amplified from RNA transcripts. HTBI primers were used for first-round RT-PCR of the TCR CDR3. Each CDR3 protein is one row after TCRdb ran MiXCR on the multiplex PCR reads. This sample carries more than 350,000 distinct CDR3 sequences, roughly 15% of them seen once, and the ten largest clones take around a fifth.

Sequencing was carried out using blood. This rearrangement joins TRBV27 to TRBJ1-4; D remains ambiguous. This TCR came from a young woman with Graves' ophthalmopathy. CDR3 loop: CASTNLQGEKLFF. The CDR3 DNA reads as TGTGCCAGCACCAACCTCCAAGGTGAAAAACTGTTTTTT.